The 17 T cell receptor beta chains below were found in one sample sequenced in a study of T cell responses to AZD1222 COVID-19 vaccine. Clones were read by immunoSEQ multiplex PCR, and TCRdb kept only the in-frame ones, dropping some. This table has roughly 160,000 clones, about nine tenths appearing once. The specimen was peripheral blood, collected on day 0 of AZD1222 vaccination. Receptors were obtained from an adult in good health.

The chain recombines TRBV7-9 with TRBJ1-1; perhaps TRBD1 as D (5 bases). The CDR3 is 14 amino acids. V lost 7 bases and J lost 4, with 16 bases in between. Germline V gene lookup returns CDR1 SEHNR and CDR2 FQNEAQ (reference sequence). Here the CDR3 reads CASILGQGSTEAFF. For the CDR3, the DNA is TGTGCCAGCATCCTCGGGCAGGGCAGCACTGAAGCTTTCTTT.

The chain uses TRBV7-9 and TRBJ1-2, with D hard to call. V lost 1 base and J 2 bases, leaving 8 bases between the germline ends. The CDR3 spans 14 residues. CDR1 and CDR2 (germline): SEHNR, FQNEAQ (reference sequence). This CDR3 is CASSLGRDNYGYTF. The CDR3 DNA follows: TGTGCCAGCAGCTTAGGCAGAGACAACTATGGCTACACCTTC.

The rearrangement links TRBV6-5 to TRBJ1-2; D gene ambiguous. V was shortened by 4 bases and J by 8 bases, with 17 bases between the two germline ends. The CDR3 length is 14 residues. Germline V gene data show CDR1 as MNHEY and CDR2 as SVGAGI. CDR3 amino acids: CASSSLSWFGGYTF. The CDR3 region has the DNA TGTGCCAGCAGTTCCCTGAGTTGGTTCGGGGGCTACACCTTC.

The chain carries TRBV2 and TRBJ1-1, with D maybe TRBD1 (5 bases). Germline V gene data show CDR1 as SNHLY and CDR2 as FYNNEI. V gave up 4 bases and J gave up 3 bases, with 9 bases separating them. The CDR3 is made up of 13 amino acids. The CDR3 protein is CASSVRVDTEAFF. The DNA for the CDR3 is TGTGCCAGCAGTGTCAGGGTGGACACTGAAGCTTTCTTT.

This rearrangement joins TRBV18 to TRBJ1-5; D is uncertain. Trimming shortened V by 3 bases and J by 6 bases, and 9 bases separated the two germline ends. Germline values: CDR1 KGHSH, CDR2 LQKENI. The CDR3 runs 13 residues. CDR3 protein: CASSPPDGQPQHF. The DNA for the CDR3 is TGTGCCAGCTCACCTCCCGATGGTCAGCCCCAGCATTTT.

The chain couples TRBV3-1 (or the pseudogene TRBV3-2) to TRBJ1-5, with D unresolved. Per germline, CDR1 LGHDT and CDR2 YNNKEL (reference sequence). CDR3 length: 15 amino acids. The V end lost 3 bases, the J end lost 1 base, and 10 bases lay between the germline ends. CDR3: CASSQREGSNQPQHF. CDR3 in DNA: TGTGCCAGCAGCCAGAGAGAAGGGAGCAATCAGCCCCAGCATTTT.

This chain joins TRBV9 and TRBJ2-1, with 10 nucleotides matching TRBD1. Germline V gene sequence: CDR1 SGDLS, CDR2 YYNGEE. Trimming at V came to 1 base and at J to 8 bases, leaving 6 bases not matched to a gene. This CDR3 is 15 amino acids long. CDR3 loop: CASSVWGQGWDEQFF. As DNA, the CDR3 is TGTGCCAGCAGCGTATGGGGACAGGGGTGGGATGAGCAGTTCTTC.

The chain carries TRBV6-5 and TRBJ1-4; tentatively, D is TRBD1 (6 bases). Trimming stripped 3 bases from V and 6 bases from J, with 11 bases between. The CDR3 spans 14 residues. Germline CDR1 MNHEY, CDR2 SVGAGI. CDR3 sequence reads: CASSYSRGDEKLFF. DNA of the CDR3: TGTGCCAGCAGTTATAGCAGGGGTGATGAAAAACTGTTTTTT.

The CDR3 sequence is CASSIGGSMNTEAFF. The CDR3 DNA follows: TGTGCCAGCTCAATCGGGGGGTCGATGAACACTGAAGCTTTCTTT. The chain carries TRBV18 and TRBJ1-1, with a possible D match to TRBD1 (5 bases). V was clipped by 5 bases and J by 0 bases, with 13 bases between them. This CDR3 region has 15 residues. In germline, CDR1 is KGHSH, CDR2 LQKENI.

The chain uses TRBV19 and TRBJ1-2; D perhaps matches TRBD1 (5 bases). V was trimmed by 1 base and J by 4 bases, leaving 13 bases between them. The CDR3 contains 15 residues. Germline loops: CDR1 LNHDA, CDR2 SQIVND (reference sequence). CDR3 bases: TGTGCCAGTAGTATAGGAAAAACCGACAGCTATGGCTACACCTTC. Translating it yields CASSIGKTDSYGYTF.

This clone was picked up a small number of times. This sequence joins TRBV12-5 and TRBJ1-1; D uncertain. Trimming removed 2 bases from V and 12 bases from J, with 13 bases in between. Looked up from germline, CDR1 is LGHNT and CDR2 is FRNRAP. The CDR3 covers 12 residues. The CDR3 DNA sequence: TGTGCTAGTGGTTTGTCGCCAGGCCTGACTTTCTTT. Encoded protein: CASGLSPGLTFF.

In DNA form, the CDR3 reads TGTGCCAGCAGTCTCCAGGGGGCGCGGAACTATGGCTACACCTTC. Its protein product is CASSLQGARNYGYTF. V is TRBV27 and J is TRBJ1-2; 8 bases match TRBD1. CDR1 is MNHEY, CDR2 SMNVEV, per germline (reference sequence). The CDR3 is 15 residues long. Unmatched junction bases numbered 7, after V lost 5 bases and J lost 2 bases.

V is TRBV4-1 and J is TRBJ1-5, with D possibly TRBD1 on 6 matching bases. Germline lookup yields CDR1 MGHRA and CDR2 YSYEKL. V was cut by 0 bases and J by 3 bases, with 21 bases left in between. The CDR3 has 19 residues. The CDR3 bases are TGCGCCAGCAGCCAAGATGGGGTTAGGGGGGAAAAGGACAATCAGCCCCAGCATTTT. This encodes CASSQDGVRGEKDNQPQHF.

CDR3 coding DNA: TGTGCCAGCAGTTTATCAGGGAACTATGGCTACACCTTC. As protein: CASSLSGNYGYTF. This sequence joins TRBV28 and TRBJ1-2, with D perhaps matching TRBD1 (5 bases). V was cut by 1 base and J by 2 bases, with 5 bases left in between. Germline loops: CDR1 MDHEN, CDR2 SYDVKM. This CDR3 has 13 residues.

The rearrangement joins TRBV30 to TRBJ1-1; 7 bases match TRBD1. CDR1 GTSNPN and CDR2 SVGIG come from the germline V gene (reference sequence). This CDR3 spans 13 amino acids. J was trimmed by 4 bases and V by 0 bases; bases with no gene match: 2. In DNA form, the CDR3 reads TGTGCCTGGAGTGTAGAGGGGGCCACTGAAGCTTTCTTT. Its protein is CAWSVEGATEAFF. The full variable domain, in which reference TRBV30 and TRBJ1-1 provide the parts outside the CDR3, is SQTIHQWPATLVQPVGSPLSLECTVEGTSNPNLYWYRQAAGRGLQLLFYSVGIGQISSEVPQNLSASRPQDRQFILSSKKLLLSDSGFYLCAWSVEGATEAFFGQGTRLTVV.

The gene calls are TRBV5-1 and TRBJ2-3; weak D call: TRBD1 (6 bases). Germline V gene sequence: CDR1 SGHRS, CDR2 YFSETQ. Trimming removed 4 bases from V and 1 base from J, with 13 bases in between. The CDR3 extends over 15 amino acids. CDR3 amino acids: CASSINRAGTDTQYF. The CDR3 DNA reads TGCGCCAGCAGCATAAACAGGGCTGGCACAGATACGCAGTATTTT.

The CDR3 sequence: CASSYSWADGYTF. CDR3 bases: TGTGCCAGCAGTTACTCCTGGGCGGATGGCTACACCTTC. This sequence joins TRBV6-2 or TRBV6-3 and TRBJ1-2, with unresolved D. The CDR3 is 13 residues long. Germline V gene sequence: CDR1 MNHEY, CDR2 SVGEGT. Trimming removed 0 bases at V and 6 bases at J, with 8 bases between.